This T cell receptor (beta chain) was sequenced during a study of cytomegalovirus exposure and HLA in healthy donors. Primers: 60 Vbeta forward and 13 Jbeta reverse. The table came from immunoSEQ multiplex PCR; TCRdb's copy has only in-frame clones and leaves some out. The table lists roughly 120,000 clones, around 70% of them singletons. Study findings and constraints: A later analysis found common viral pathogens apparently linked to several of the most significant clusters. It was likely that a cluster of highly shared sequence variants was a sequencing artifact.

The CDR3 is 19 amino acids. V trimming: 6 bases; J trimming: 3 bases; junction bases outside the gene matches: 18. Germline CDR1 reads SNHLY; CDR2 reads FYNNEI. Turning to this clone: Its antigen is not identified.

This rearrangement joins TRBV2 to TRBJ2-3; 10 bases are a match to TRBD2. Material: PBMCs. This TCR derives from a woman aged 40 to 55 in good health and CMV-seropositive. CDR3 DNA sequence: TGTGCCAGCAGGAAAAATCGGGGGACGAGCGGGGGGGCTACAGATACGCAGTATTTT. Its protein is CASRKNRGTSGGATDTQYF.